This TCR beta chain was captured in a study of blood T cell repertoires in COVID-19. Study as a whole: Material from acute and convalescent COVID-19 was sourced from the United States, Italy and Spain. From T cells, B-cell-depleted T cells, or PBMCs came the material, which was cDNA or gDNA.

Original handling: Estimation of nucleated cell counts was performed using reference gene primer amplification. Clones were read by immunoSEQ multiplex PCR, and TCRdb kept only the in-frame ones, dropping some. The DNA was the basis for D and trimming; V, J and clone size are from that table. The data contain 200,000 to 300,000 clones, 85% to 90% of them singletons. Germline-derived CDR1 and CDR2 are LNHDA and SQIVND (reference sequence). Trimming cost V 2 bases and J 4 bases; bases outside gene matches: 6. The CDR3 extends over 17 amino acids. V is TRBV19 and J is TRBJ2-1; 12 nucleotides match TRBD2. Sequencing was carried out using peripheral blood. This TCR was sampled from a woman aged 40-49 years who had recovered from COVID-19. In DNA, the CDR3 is TGTGCCAGTAGTATATCGCGGACTAGCGGGACTTACAATGAGCAGTTCTTC. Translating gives CASSISRTSGTYNEQFF. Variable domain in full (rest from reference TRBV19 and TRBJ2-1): DGGITQSPKYLFRKEGQNVTLSCEQNLNHDAMYWYRQDPGQGLRLIYYSQIVNDFQKGDIAEGYSVSREKKESFPLTVTSAQKNPTAFYLCASSISRTSGTYNEQFFGPGTRLTVL.